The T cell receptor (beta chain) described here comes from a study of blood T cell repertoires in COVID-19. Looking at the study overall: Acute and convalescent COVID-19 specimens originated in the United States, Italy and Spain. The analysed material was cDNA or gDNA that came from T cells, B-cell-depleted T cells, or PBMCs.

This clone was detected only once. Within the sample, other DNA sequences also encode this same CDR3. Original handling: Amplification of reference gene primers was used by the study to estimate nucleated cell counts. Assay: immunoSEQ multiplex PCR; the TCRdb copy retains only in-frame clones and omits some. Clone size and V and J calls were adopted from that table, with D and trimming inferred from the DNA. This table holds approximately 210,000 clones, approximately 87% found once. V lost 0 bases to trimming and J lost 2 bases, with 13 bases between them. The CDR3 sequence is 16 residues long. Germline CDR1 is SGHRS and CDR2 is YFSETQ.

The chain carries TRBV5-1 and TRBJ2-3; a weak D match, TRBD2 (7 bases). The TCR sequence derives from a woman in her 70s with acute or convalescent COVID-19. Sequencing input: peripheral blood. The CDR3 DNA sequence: TGCGCCAGCAGCTTGGGGCGGGGGCCCTACACAGATACGCAGTATTTT. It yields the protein CASSLGRGPYTDTQYF.